This T cell receptor beta chain came from a study of molecular identifiers for immune sequencing clone quantification (dated by TCRdb to between 2018 and 2020). Background for the entire study: For a replicate experiment, RNA from roughly 20,000 or 100,000 naive CD8 T cells was divided into five aliquots, and four of the five aliquots were sequenced. The study was a methods study using CD8 T cells to benchmark molecular-identifier clustering-based TCR repertoire sequencing (MIDCIRS) and TCR RNA copy counting. Study-wide findings and limitations: Clones above 20 RNA copies held over 98% of molecules in CMV-specific effector cells but under 1% in naive cells. Spiked-in Jurkat TCR RNA equivalent to a single cell was reported to be detectable even among some 910,000 naive CD8 T cells. Approximately 3 recovered TCR RNA copies per cell were obtained by modeling, versus about 10 by digital PCR, implying a capture efficiency of about 30%. The sizes of highly expanded clones could end up underestimated when identical TCR molecules share a barcode. Naive libraries contained spiked-in Jurkat TCR RNA (approximately ten copies' worth), which is not part of the donor repertoire. When barcode sub-clustering was omitted, TCR diversity was inflated by chimeric consensus sequences, with chimeras reaching as high as 47%.

Points on this clonotype: Its antigen remains unidentified. Per-base qualities were not stored, and no clone one base away is much larger.

From cysteine to phenylalanine, the CDR3 is 16 amino acids long. The kept DNA is CDR3 alone, 48 bases in frame from the first base. Sequences SEHNR (CDR1) and FQNEAQ (CDR2) are obtained from the germline V gene (reference sequence). V is pared back by 6 bases and J by 2 bases, with 17 bases lying between the germline termini. Naive CD8 T cell libraries were made from approximately 20,000 to 1,000,000 sorted cells using 10%, 30% or 50% of purified RNA. On a BD FACSAria II, naive CD8 T cells were FACS-sorted as CD8+CD4-CCR7+CD45RA+ and collected into RLT Plus buffer. Around 11 TCR copies' worth of Jurkat RNA were spiked into about 20,000-1,100,000 naive CD8 T cell samples to test detection sensitivity. CD8 T cells were enriched with RosetteSep CD8+ T Cell Enrichment Cocktail and Ficoll-Paque, followed by ACK red cell lysis. The method behind the library was PCR. Sequencing was performed on a NextSeq 500. Bulk TCR libraries were generated as previously described, with the TCR primers listed in Table S5 used. The Qiagen AllPrep DNA/RNA kit was used to purify total RNA. Reads from multiple sequencing runs of the same library were pooled before analysis. In the paper's pipeline: Reads were retained only if the reads had an exact TCR constant sequence, and the retained reads were trimmed to 150 nt and grouped according to their 12-nt molecular barcodes. Reads within each barcode group were sub-clustered using a 15% Levenshtein threshold, and quality-weighted consensus sequences were constructed for each RNA molecule. Non-functional sequences were excluded, and lower-count sequences lying one edit away from another sequence were also excluded. On the basis of fitting two negative binomial distributions, barcode sub-clusters with fewer than 20% of the maximum read count were discarded. TCRdb reprocessing: public reads trimmed at Q25 with fastp, clones called with MiXCR, in-frame beta chains kept. Rows with one shared CDR3 protein collapse into an entry with the most common genes and DNA. Clone size and V and J calls follow TCRdb, not the original study. The sample records hundreds of thousands of distinct CDR3 sequences, roughly 24% of which are singletons. The top ten constitute around 0.7% of the sample.

This TCR derives from a human donor in good health. Some libraries in this study had Jurkat cell RNA spiked in. Sequenced material: naive CD8+ T cells from blood, with Jurkat cell RNA spiked in. This sample's cell subset or site label indicates: FACS-sorted CD8+CD4-CCR7+CD45RA+ naive T cells. The sequence links TRBV7-9 to TRBJ2-1, and TRBD2 may be the D gene, going by 6 matching bases. The CDR3 amino acid sequence is: CASSYRTNGTYNEQFF. The DNA sequence reads TGTGCCAGCAGTTATCGGACTAACGGGACCTACAATGAGCAGTTCTTC.